This record looks at one T cell receptor (beta chain) sequence and its context. Germline CDR1 SGDLS, CDR2 YYNGEE. The trim removed 9 bases at V and 6 bases at J, leaving 25 bases unmatched. The CDR3 length is 19 residues. The data were taken from a study of control samples from healthy donors and cancer patients. Libraries were prepared by immunoSEQ multiplex PCR; TCRdb keeps only in-frame clonotypes and omits some of them. The table lists just over 15,000 clones, 87% of them singletons. The sequence was collected from a woman in her 70s with colorectal cancer. The chain links TRBV9 to TRBJ2-2, with 8 bases lining up with TRBD2. The sequenced sample consisted of PBMCs. CDR3 in amino acids: CATTPPGGGGPPGAGELFF. Here the CDR3 DNA reads TGTGCCACAACCCCCCCGGGGGGCGGGGGGCCTCCGGGGGCCGGGGAGCTGTTTTTT.